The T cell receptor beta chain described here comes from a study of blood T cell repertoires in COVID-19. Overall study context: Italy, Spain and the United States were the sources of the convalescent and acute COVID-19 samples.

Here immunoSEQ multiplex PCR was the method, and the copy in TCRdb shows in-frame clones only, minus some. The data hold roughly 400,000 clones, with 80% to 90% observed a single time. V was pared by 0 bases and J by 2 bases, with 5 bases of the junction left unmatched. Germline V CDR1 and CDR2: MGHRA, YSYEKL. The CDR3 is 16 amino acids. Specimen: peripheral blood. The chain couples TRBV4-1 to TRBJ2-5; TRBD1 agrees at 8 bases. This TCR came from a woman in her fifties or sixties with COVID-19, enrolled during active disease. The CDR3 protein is CASSQDFGQGQETQYF. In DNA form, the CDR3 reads TGCGCCAGCAGCCAAGATTTCGGACAGGGACAAGAGACCCAGTACTTC.